This section outlines one TCR beta chain sequence together with its context. Measured with immunoSEQ multiplex PCR; TCRdb has only the in-frame clones, and not every one. The data hold roughly 400,000 clones, with around 91% observed a single time. These data come from a study of Ad26.COV2.S vaccination and SARS-CoV-2 variants. CDR3 length: 14 amino acids. The V gene lost 1 base and the J gene lost 2 bases, with 7 bases spanning the gap. Germline V lookup: CDR1 SGHTA, CDR2 FQGNSA. Treatment: about 20 received Ad26.COV2.S at low or high dose, single or two shots; several received placebo; per-sample allocation not given. The investigators took samples on day 63 after the first vaccine or placebo injection. In Boston, the donor was an adult between 18-55 years of age.

The source is a person between 18 and 60 years old who received the Ad26.COV2.S COVID-19 vaccine or a placebo. The chain links TRBV7-2 to TRBJ2-3; D is unresolved. The input for sequencing was peripheral blood, taken in a trial of Ad26.COV2.S vaccine versus placebo. For the CDR3, the DNA is TGTGCCAGCAGCTTAGGGGTTTTCACAGATACGCAGTATTTT. Residues: CASSLGVFTDTQYF.